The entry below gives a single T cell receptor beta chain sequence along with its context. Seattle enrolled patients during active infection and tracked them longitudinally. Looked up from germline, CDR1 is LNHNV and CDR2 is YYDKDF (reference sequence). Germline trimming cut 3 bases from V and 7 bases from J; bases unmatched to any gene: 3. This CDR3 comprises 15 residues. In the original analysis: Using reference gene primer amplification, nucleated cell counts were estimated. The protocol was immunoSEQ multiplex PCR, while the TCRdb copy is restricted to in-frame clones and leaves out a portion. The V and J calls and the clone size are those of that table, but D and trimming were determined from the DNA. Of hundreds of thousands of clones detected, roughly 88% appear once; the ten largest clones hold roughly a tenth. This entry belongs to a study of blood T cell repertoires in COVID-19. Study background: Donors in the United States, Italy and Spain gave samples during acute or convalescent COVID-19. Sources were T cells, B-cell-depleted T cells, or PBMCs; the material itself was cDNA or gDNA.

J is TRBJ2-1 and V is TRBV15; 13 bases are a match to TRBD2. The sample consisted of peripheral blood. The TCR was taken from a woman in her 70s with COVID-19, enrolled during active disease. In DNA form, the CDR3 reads TGTGCCACCAGCAGGGGGACTAGCGGGATTAATGAGCAGTTCTTC. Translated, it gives CATSRGTSGINEQFF.